One sample yielded the 27 T cell receptor beta chains listed below, sequenced in a study of blood T cell repertoires in COVID-19. TCRdb's table, derived via immunoSEQ multiplex PCR, lists solely in-frame clones and lacks some. This sample yields about 110,000 clones, of which around 82% are seen a single time; more than 15% belongs to the top ten. The sample was peripheral blood. Receptors were obtained from a woman aged 60-75 years with acute or convalescent COVID-19.

CDR3 DNA: TGTGCCAGCAGTTACCGGACAGGGGGTCACGGGGAGCTGTTTTTT. This translates into CASSYRTGGHGELFF. The chain is built from TRBV6-2 or TRBV6-3 and TRBJ2-2, with TRBD1 matching over 10 bases. V lost 2 bases, J lost 7 bases, and 4 bases stayed unmatched. The CDR3 totals 15 residues. The germline V gene encodes CDR1 MNHEY and CDR2 SVGEGT.

J is TRBJ2-3 and V is TRBV5-4, with unresolved D. Germline V lookup: CDR1 SGHNT, CDR2 YYREEE (reference sequence). V shed 8 bases and J shed 3 bases, with 28 bases lying between them. The CDR3 loop spans 18 amino acids. The CDR3 here is CARRFPVNRWFATDTQYF. The CDR3 DNA sequence: TGTGCCAGACGTTTCCCGGTGAATCGGTGGTTCGCTACAGATACGCAGTATTTT.

This clone was detected only once. This chain joins TRBV28 and TRBJ1-2, with TRBD1 matching 9 bases. Germline assignment: CDR1 MDHEN and CDR2 SYDVKM. V shed 5 bases, J shed 1 base, and the junction held 8 bases outside the gene matches. This CDR3 region has 16 residues. CDR3 region: CASSPPGTGRNYGYTF. CDR3 coding DNA: TGTGCCAGCAGTCCGCCAGGGACAGGGCGTAACTATGGCTACACCTTC.

This sequence joins TRBV18 and TRBJ2-2; 7 bases align to TRBD1. V dropped 6 bases and J dropped 5; count of bases not matched to a gene: 3. Germline lookup yields CDR1 KGHSH and CDR2 LQKENI. The CDR3 runs 13 residues. The CDR3 region is CASSLQGTGELFF. For the CDR3, the DNA is TGTGCCAGCTCCCTACAGGGGACCGGGGAGCTGTTTTTT.

The gene calls are TRBV29-1 and TRBJ2-7; 10 bases are shared with TRBD2. V lost 7 bases to trimming and J lost 0 bases; unmatched junction nucleotides: 3. This CDR3 has 13 residues. Looked up from germline, CDR1 is SQVTM and CDR2 is ANQGSEA. CDR3 in amino acids: CSETSGDSYEQYF. For the CDR3, the DNA is TGCAGCGAAACTAGCGGGGACTCCTACGAGCAGTACTTC.

The chain's CDR3 is CASSSGTDSGANVLTF. The CDR3 DNA follows: TGTGCCAGCAGCAGCGGGACGGACTCTGGGGCCAACGTCCTGACTTTC. This sequence joins TRBV7-6 and TRBJ2-6; 7 nucleotides align to TRBD2. The V segment lost 5 bases and the J segment 0 bases; nucleotides outside the gene matches: 4. The germline gives CDR1 SGHVS, CDR2 FNYEAQ. The length of the CDR3 is 16 residues.

The chain has TRBV19 and TRBJ2-3; possibly TRBD1 for D (5 bases). The V end was cut by 4 bases, the J end by 6 bases, with 17 bases between. The CDR3 runs 15 residues. Germline values: CDR1 LNHDA, CDR2 SQIVND (reference sequence). For the CDR3, the DNA is TGTGCCAGTAGTAGGGGAAGGGGAAAGTCCGATACGCAGTATTTT. It encodes CASSRGRGKSDTQYF.

This chain joins TRBV29-1 and TRBJ1-2; D gene unclear. Germline CDR1 SQVTM, CDR2 ANQGSEA. The germline V and J ends were trimmed by 2 bases and 4 bases, with 5 bases remaining between them. This CDR3 has 11 residues. The CDR3 reads CSVEYTYGYTF. The CDR3 region has the DNA TGCAGCGTTGAATACACCTATGGCTACACCTTC.

The rearrangement links TRBV29-1 to TRBJ1-4, with 9 positions matching TRBD1. V lost 4 bases and J lost 5; bases outside the gene matches: 8. CDR3 length: 15 amino acids. Per the germline V gene, CDR1 is SQVTM and CDR2 is ANQGSEA. Written as DNA, the CDR3 is TGCAGCGTTGCCCCTCGGGACAGGGAAAATGAAAAACTGTTTTTT. Protein sequence: CSVAPRDRENEKLFF.

The V and J genes are TRBV5-1 and TRBJ2-2; D unresolved. Germline values: CDR1 SGHRS, CDR2 YFSETQ. With 2 bases removed from V and 2 bases from J, the gap between germline ends came to 10 bases. The CDR3 totals 15 residues. CDR3 DNA: TGCGCCAGCAGCTTCTCACAAATCAACACCGGGGAGCTGTTTTTT. This encodes CASSFSQINTGELFF.

V and J are TRBV6-1 and TRBJ2-5; 7 positions agree with TRBD2. Germline lookup yields CDR1 MNHNS and CDR2 SASEGT. V was clipped by 2 bases and J by 5 bases; unmatched bases: 2. The CDR3 has 13 residues. The CDR3 nucleotides are TGTGCCAGCAGTGAATTCGGGGGGGAGACCCAGTACTTC. Translation: CASSEFGGETQYF.

A word on this clone: The identical CDR3 is also encoded by other nucleotide sequences in the sample. The V gene is TRBV7-3, the J gene TRBJ2-1, with 11 positions matching TRBD2. The length of the CDR3 is 15 residues. V lost 4 bases to trimming and J lost 9 bases; unmatched junction nucleotides: 8. Germline assignment: CDR1 SGHTA and CDR2 FQGTGA. In DNA form, the CDR3 reads TGTGCCAGCAGCTCCGTTAGCGGGGGGGCCGGTGAGCAGTTCTTC. Its protein product is CASSSVSGGAGEQFF.

To note about this clone: At one boundary the junction diverges from the germline segment, which might be a read error. The rearrangement links TRBV4-1 to TRBJ1-5; a possible D gene is TRBD1 (5 bases). The CDR3 covers 15 residues. Germline CDR1 MGHRA, CDR2 YSYEKL. The CDR3 DNA sequence: TGCGCCAGCACCCAATGGGCTGCGGGGGATCAGCCCCAGCATTTT. Its protein is CASTQWAAGDQPQHF.

CDR3 loop: CAIQGGNYGYTF. The DNA for the CDR3 is TGTGCCATACAGGGTGGCAACTATGGCTACACCTTC. V is TRBV10-3 and J is TRBJ1-2; tentatively, D is TRBD1 (6 bases). V was trimmed by 9 bases and J by 2 bases, leaving 10 bases between them. This CDR3 region has 12 residues. Germline loops: CDR1 ENHRY, CDR2 SYGVKD.

This chain uses TRBV30 with TRBJ1-2; 10 positions match TRBD1. CDR1 and CDR2 from the germline V gene are GTSNPN and SVGIG (reference sequence). J was trimmed by 0 bases and V by 4 bases; bases with no gene match: 14. CDR3 length: 18 residues. Here the CDR3 DNA reads TGTGCCTGGATGGTCACCCGGACAGGGGGGTCGTCTAACTATGGCTACACCTTC. Residues: CAWMVTRTGGSSNYGYTF.

This rearrangement joins TRBV28 to TRBJ1-4, with D maybe TRBD1 (5 bases). This CDR3 is 13 amino acids long. Germline CDR1 MDHEN, CDR2 SYDVKM. V lost 5 bases to trimming and J lost 8 bases, with 12 bases between them. The CDR3 loop reads CASSRSRGEKLFF. Written as DNA, the CDR3 is TGTGCCAGCAGTCGGTCAAGGGGAGAAAAACTGTTTTTT. The whole variable domain, remainder taken from reference TRBV28 and TRBJ1-4, is DVKVTQSSRYLVKRTGEKVFLECVQDMDHENMFWYRQDPGLGLRLIYFSYDVKMKEKGDIPEGYSVSREKKERFSLILESASTNQTSMYLCASSRSRGEKLFFGSGTQLSVL.

The chain couples TRBV7-2 to TRBJ1-3; 7 positions match TRBD1. J gave up 2 bases and V 1 base, and 2 bases lay outside the gene matches. The germline V gene has CDR1 SGHTA and CDR2 FQGNSA. This CDR3 is 15 amino acids long. The CDR3 region has the DNA TGTGCCAGCAGCTTAGTGGGACAGCCTGGAAACACCATATATTTT. Its protein is CASSLVGQPGNTIYF.

V usage is TRBV13 and J usage is TRBJ2-3; 11 positions agree with TRBD2. This CDR3 is built from 15 residues. Germline trimming cut 5 bases from V and 3 bases from J; bases unmatched to any gene: 4. CDR1 and CDR2 (germline): PRHDT, FYEKMQ (reference sequence). The CDR3 DNA reads as TGTGCCAGCAGCATGACTAGCGGGGATACAGATACGCAGTATTTT. This codes for CASSMTSGDTDTQYF.

The chain links TRBV7-2 to TRBJ1-6; D ambiguous. V gave up 5 bases and J gave up 7 bases, with 9 bases separating them. The germline gives CDR1 SGHTA, CDR2 FQGNSA. The CDR3 spans 13 residues. CDR3 bases: TGTGCCAGCAGCGCGAACAGAAATTCACCCCTCCACTTT. Translation: CASSANRNSPLHF.

The J gene is TRBJ1-5, the V gene TRBV7-9, with D tentatively TRBD1 (5 bases). This CDR3 comprises 14 residues. Between the trimmed V and J ends, which lost 2 bases and 9 bases, there was a span of 14 bases. Germline loops: CDR1 SEHNR, CDR2 FQNEAQ (reference sequence). For the CDR3, the DNA is TGTGCCAGCAGCTTATCTGGGGCCCTCTCGCCCCAGCATTTT. Residues: CASSLSGALSPQHF.

The chain joins TRBV5-4 to TRBJ1-2; no definite D call. The CDR3 runs to 14 residues. Per germline, CDR1 SGHNT and CDR2 YYREEE (reference sequence). V dropped 0 bases and J dropped 7 bases, with 13 bases sitting between them. CDR3 nucleotide sequence: TGTGCCAGCAGCTTGGACGGAGCCGCGGGTGGCTACACCTTC. Translating it yields CASSLDGAAGGYTF.

The chain links TRBV2 to TRBJ2-5; D is unresolved. Trimming stripped 5 bases from V and 2 bases from J, with 6 bases between. CDR1 SNHLY and CDR2 FYNNEI come from the germline V gene. CDR3 length: 12 amino acids. The CDR3 sequence: CASSYSQETQYF. DNA for the CDR3: TGTGCCAGCAGTTACTCTCAAGAGACCCAGTACTTC.

The chain employs TRBV7-2 and TRBJ1-6; TRBD1 matches at 7 bases. The ends lost 1 base at V and 7 bases at J; junction bases unmatched: 7. The CDR3 runs to 16 residues. Germline V gene sequence: CDR1 SGHTA, CDR2 FQGNSA. CDR3 nucleotides: TGTGCCAGCAGCTTAGTTTCGTACAGGGGCAATTCACCCCTCCACTTT. Protein product: CASSLVSYRGNSPLHF.

The rearrangement joins TRBV30 to TRBJ2-5; a possible D gene is TRBD1 (5 bases). The CDR3 loop spans 13 amino acids. CDR1 and CDR2 from the germline V gene are GTSNPN and SVGIG (reference sequence). V lost 2 bases and J lost 7, with 14 bases in between. This CDR3 reads CAWSYRPQGTQYF. CDR3 coding DNA: TGTGCCTGGAGTTATAGGCCCCAGGGGACCCAGTACTTC.

This chain uses TRBV7-2 with TRBJ1-5, with no clear D. V lost 0 bases to trimming and J lost 4 bases, with 13 bases between them. The CDR3 length is 16 residues. Germline lookup yields CDR1 SGHTA and CDR2 FQGNSA. CDR3 coding DNA: TGTGCCAGCAGCTTAGCGTCGGGGAACGGGAATCAGCCCCAGCATTTT. This encodes CASSLASGNGNQPQHF.

This chain uses TRBV19 with TRBJ2-2, with 11 bases lining up with TRBD1. J was trimmed by 7 bases and V by 11 bases; bases with no gene match: 6. Germline CDR1 LNHDA, CDR2 SQIVND (reference sequence). This CDR3 is 13 amino acids long. CDR3 loop: CAARGQGVGELFF. In DNA, the CDR3 is TGTGCCGCCCGGGGACAGGGGGTCGGGGAGCTGTTTTTT.

On this clone itself: This may arise from a read error, as a much more abundant clone is one base away. V usage is TRBV5-6 and J usage is TRBJ1-1; D gene uncertain. The CDR3 contains 12 residues. Germline V gives CDR1 SGHDT, CDR2 YYEEEE. Trimming cost V 3 bases and J 1 base, with 4 bases left between them. The CDR3 region has the DNA TGTGCCAGCAGCTACGGGAACACTGAAGCTTTCTTT. This codes for CASSYGNTEAFF.